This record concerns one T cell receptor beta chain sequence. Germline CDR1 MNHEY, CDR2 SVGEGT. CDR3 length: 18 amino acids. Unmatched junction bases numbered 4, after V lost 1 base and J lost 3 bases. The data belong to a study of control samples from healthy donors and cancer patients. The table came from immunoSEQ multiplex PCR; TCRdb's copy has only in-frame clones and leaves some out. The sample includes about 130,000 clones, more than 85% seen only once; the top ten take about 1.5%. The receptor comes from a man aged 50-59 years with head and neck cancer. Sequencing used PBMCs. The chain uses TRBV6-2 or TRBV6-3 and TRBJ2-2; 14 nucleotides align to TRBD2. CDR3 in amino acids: CASSYYRGLAGDTGELFF. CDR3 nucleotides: TGTGCCAGCAGTTACTACCGGGGACTAGCGGGGGACACCGGGGAGCTGTTTTTT.